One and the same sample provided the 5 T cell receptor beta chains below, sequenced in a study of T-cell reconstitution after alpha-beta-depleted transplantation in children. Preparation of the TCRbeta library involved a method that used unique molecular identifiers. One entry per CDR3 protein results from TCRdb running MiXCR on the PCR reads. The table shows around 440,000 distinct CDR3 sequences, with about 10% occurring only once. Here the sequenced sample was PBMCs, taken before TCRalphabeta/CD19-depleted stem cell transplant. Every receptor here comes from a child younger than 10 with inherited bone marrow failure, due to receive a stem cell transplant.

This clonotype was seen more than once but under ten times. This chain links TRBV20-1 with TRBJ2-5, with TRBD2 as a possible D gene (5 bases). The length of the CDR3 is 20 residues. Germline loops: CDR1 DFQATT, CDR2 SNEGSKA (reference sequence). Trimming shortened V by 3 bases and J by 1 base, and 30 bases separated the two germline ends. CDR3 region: CSARSPQVVARMSFQETQYF. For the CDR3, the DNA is TGCAGTGCTAGGTCCCCGCAGGTGGTAGCGCGTATGTCCTTCCAAGAGACCCAGTACTTC.

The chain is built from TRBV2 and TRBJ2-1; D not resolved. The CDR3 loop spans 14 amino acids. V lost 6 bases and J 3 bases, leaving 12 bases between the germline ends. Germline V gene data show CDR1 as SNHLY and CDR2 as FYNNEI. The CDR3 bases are TGTGCCAGCAGCTTCGACGGCCACTACAATGAGCAGTTCTTC. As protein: CASSFDGHYNEQFF.

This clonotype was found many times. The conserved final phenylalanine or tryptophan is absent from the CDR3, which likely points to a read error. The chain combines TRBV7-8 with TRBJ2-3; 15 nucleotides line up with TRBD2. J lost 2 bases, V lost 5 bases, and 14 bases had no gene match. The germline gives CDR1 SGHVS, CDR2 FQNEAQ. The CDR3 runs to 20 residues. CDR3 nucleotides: TGTGCCAGCAGCAAACCGGGACTAGCGGGAGGTTGGGGACTCACAGATACGCAGTATATT. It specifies CASSKPGLAGGWGLTDTQYI.

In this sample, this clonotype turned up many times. The CDR3 nucleotides read TGTGCCAGCAGTCCGTCCCGGGACAGGTCCTACGAGCAGTACTTC. Protein product: CASSPSRDRSYEQYF. The chain links TRBV12-3 or TRBV12-4 to TRBJ2-7, with 8 bases matching TRBD1. The CDR3 length is 15 residues. Trimming took 5 bases from V and 1 from J; bases not matched to a gene: 7.

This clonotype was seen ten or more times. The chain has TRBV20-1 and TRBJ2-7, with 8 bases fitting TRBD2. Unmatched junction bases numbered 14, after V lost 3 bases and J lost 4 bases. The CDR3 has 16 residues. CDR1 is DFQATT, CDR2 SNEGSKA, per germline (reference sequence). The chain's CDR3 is CSARPQQRENLYEQYF. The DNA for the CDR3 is TGCAGTGCTAGGCCCCAACAGCGGGAGAATCTTTACGAGCAGTACTTC.